The T cell receptor beta chain described here comes from a study of blood T cells in healthy people across ages. Study-level results: Naive CD4+ cells and diversity were both higher in long-lived donors than in aged donors.

CDR1 is MDHEN and CDR2 is SYDVKM in the germline V gene. The V end lost 5 bases, the J end lost 13 bases, and 9 bases lay between the germline ends. CDR3 length equals 10 residues. Isolation per sample recovered at least 7 million PBMCs. A few counts support this clonotype. Its cognate antigen is unknown. It was with a sample-barcoded 5' primer and a J-beta primer mix that a second PCR of about 7 to 12 cycles was run. Unique molecular identifiers of 12 random nucleotides labeled each cDNA. Samples each returned at least 2.5 million CDR3-containing paired-end reads. TCRdb recomputed calls from the 5' RACE reads with MiXCR, one row per CDR3 protein. Among some 1.8 million distinct CDR3 sequences listed, around 42% were seen once.

This chain joins TRBV28 and TRBJ2-1; a possible D gene is TRBD1 (5 bases). The TCR was taken from a human donor in good health. Sequencing was done on a sample of blood. The chain's CDR3 is CASSDSAQFF. In DNA, the CDR3 is TGTGCCAGCAGTGACAGTGCACAGTTCTTC.